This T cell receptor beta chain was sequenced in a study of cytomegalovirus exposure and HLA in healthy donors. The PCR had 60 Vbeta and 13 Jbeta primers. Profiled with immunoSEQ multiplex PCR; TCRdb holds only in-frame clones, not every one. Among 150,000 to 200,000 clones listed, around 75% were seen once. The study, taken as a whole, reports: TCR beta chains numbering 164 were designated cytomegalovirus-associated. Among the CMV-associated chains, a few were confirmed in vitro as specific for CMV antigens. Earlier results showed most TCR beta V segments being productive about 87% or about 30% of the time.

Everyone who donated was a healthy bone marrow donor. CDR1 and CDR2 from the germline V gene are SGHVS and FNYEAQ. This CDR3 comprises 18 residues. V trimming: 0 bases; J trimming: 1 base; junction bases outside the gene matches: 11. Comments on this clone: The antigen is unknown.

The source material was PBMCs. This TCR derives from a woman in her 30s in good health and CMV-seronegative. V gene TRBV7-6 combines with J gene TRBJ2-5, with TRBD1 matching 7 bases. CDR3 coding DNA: TGTGCCAGCAGCTTAGCGGGGGAGACAGGGCTAGCCCAAGAGACCCAGTACTTC. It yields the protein CASSLAGETGLAQETQYF.